These T cell receptor beta chains were read from a single sample in a study of T cell responses to AZD1222 COVID-19 vaccine. TCRdb's table, derived via immunoSEQ multiplex PCR, lists solely in-frame clones and lacks some. Among some 150,000 clones listed, over 75% were seen once. Sequenced here: peripheral blood, sampled 28 days after the second dose of the MenACWY control vaccine. The receptors here all came from an adult who received the MenACWY meningococcal vaccine as a control. Both conserved end residues are part of each CDR3. Fields, in order: clone size, V gene, J gene, CDR3 protein. A clone size is listed for some rows: how often the clone was seen (once, few, many), or a class if it is expanded.

>.|TRBV6-4|TRBJ1-2
CASTENGGASYGYTF
>.|TRBV7-9|TRBJ1-1
CASSLSIGANTEAFF
>.|TRBV24-1|TRBJ1-5
CATSDTGYSNQPQHF
>.|TRBV27|TRBJ1-2
CASRGTGSGGYTF
>few|TRBV27|TRBJ2-1
CASSLSLIFGNEQFF
>.|TRBV6-5|TRBJ2-7
CASSPDRALYEQYF
>.|TRBV18|TRBJ1-1
CASSPPKSFAFF
>.|TRBV19|TRBJ1-2
CASSTRGYGYTF
>.|TRBV2|TRBJ1-5
CASSEYTGALNQPQHF
>.|TRBV3-1/TRBV3-2|TRBJ1-6
CASSQGRGFNSPLHF
>.|TRBV4-1|TRBJ2-5
CASSQVRDQETQYF
>.|TRBV28|TRBJ1-2
CASSWGFYGYTF
>.|TRBV6-5|TRBJ2-7
CASSLEPGLSTEQYF